Shown below are 6 T cell receptor beta chains from a single sample sequenced in a study of identical twins. MiXCR, applied by TCRdb to the 5' RACE reads, yields one record per CDR3 protein. Of a few hundred thousand distinct CDR3 sequences in the sample, 8% to 11% were seen once. Sequencing input: memory T cells sorted from blood. The origin of the receptors is a man aged 50 to 60 in good health.

This clonotype has a count of ten or more. V gene TRBV7-6 combines with J gene TRBJ1-5; TRBD1 might be the D (5 bases). V gave up 1 base and J gave up 6 bases, with 13 bases separating them. Germline V gene lookup returns CDR1 SGHVS and CDR2 FNYEAQ. The CDR3 extends over 15 amino acids. CDR3 loop: CASSLGGRVTQPQHF. The CDR3 DNA follows: TGTGCCAGCAGCTTAGGGGGCAGGGTAACTCAGCCCCAGCATTTT.

This clonotype was recorded a few times. The rearrangement uses TRBV4-3 and TRBJ2-1, with D maybe TRBD1 (6 bases). CDR3 length: 15 amino acids. Germline lookup yields CDR1 LGHNA and CDR2 YSLEER. The V end lost 5 bases, the J end lost 9 bases, and 20 bases lay between the germline ends. The CDR3 spells CASSVYDSPRGEQFF. In nucleotides, the CDR3 is TGCGCCAGCAGCGTCTACGACTCTCCCAGGGGTGAGCAGTTCTTC.

This clonotype was seen only a few times. Germline is not matched at one junction end, which may reflect a read error. This chain connects TRBV7-9 to TRBJ1-3, with D unclear. Germline-derived CDR1 and CDR2 are SEHNR and FQNEAQ (reference sequence). The CDR3 consists of 11 residues. This CDR3 reads CASSLATITAF. The CDR3, as DNA: TGTGCCAGCAGCTTAGCCACCATAACAGCTTTT.

This clonotype was seen many times. This sequence joins TRBV6-1 and TRBJ2-5; 10 nucleotides agree with TRBD2. The CDR3 length is 15 residues. The V gene's germline CDR1 is MNHNS and CDR2 SASEGT. V was pared by 5 bases and J by 1 base, with 4 bases of the junction left unmatched. For the CDR3, the DNA is TGTGCCAGCAGTAAAAGGACTAGCGGCCAAGAGACCCAGTACTTC. Its translation: CASSKRTSGQETQYF.

J is TRBJ1-1 and V is TRBV28, with 9 bases aligning to TRBD1. The CDR3 spans 14 residues. Germline loops: CDR1 MDHEN, CDR2 SYDVKM. With V trimmed by 4 bases and J by 5 bases, 5 bases remained unmatched. The CDR3 nucleotides are TGTGCCAGCAGTTGGACAGGGGAGGAAACTGAAGCTTTCTTT. Translation: CASSWTGEETEAFF.

The gene calls are TRBV5-4 and TRBJ2-7; weak D call: TRBD1 (6 bases). With 1 base removed from V and 3 bases from J, the gap between germline ends came to 8 bases. CDR1 is SGHNT, CDR2 YYREEE, per germline (reference sequence). The CDR3 is 13 amino acids. The CDR3 here is CASSLMDSYEQYF. The CDR3 nucleotides are TGTGCCAGCAGCTTGATGGACAGCTACGAGCAGTACTTC.